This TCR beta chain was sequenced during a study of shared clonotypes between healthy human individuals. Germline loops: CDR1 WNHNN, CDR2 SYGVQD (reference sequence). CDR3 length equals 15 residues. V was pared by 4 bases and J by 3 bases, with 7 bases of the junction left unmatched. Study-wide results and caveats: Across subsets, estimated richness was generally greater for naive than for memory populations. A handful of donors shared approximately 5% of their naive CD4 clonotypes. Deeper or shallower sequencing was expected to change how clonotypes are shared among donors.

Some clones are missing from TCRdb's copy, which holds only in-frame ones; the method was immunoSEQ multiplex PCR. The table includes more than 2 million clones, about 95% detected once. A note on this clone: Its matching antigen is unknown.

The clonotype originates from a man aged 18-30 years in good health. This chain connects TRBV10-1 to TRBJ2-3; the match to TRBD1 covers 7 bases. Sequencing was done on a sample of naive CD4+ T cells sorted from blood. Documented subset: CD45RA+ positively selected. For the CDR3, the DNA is TGCGCCAGCAGTGCCAACCCAGGGGGTACAGATACGCAGTATTTT. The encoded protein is CASSANPGGTDTQYF.